A selection of T cell receptor beta chains follows, all from one sample in a study of cytomegalovirus exposure and HLA in healthy donors. Profiled with immunoSEQ multiplex PCR; TCRdb holds only in-frame clones, not every one. The repertoire includes under 150,000 clones, around 84% of them detected once, and 2% to 2.5% sits in the top ten. Sequencing input: PBMCs. The receptors were gathered from a boy under 10 years old in good health and CMV-seronegative. Both conserved end residues are part of each CDR3. The order of the fields is J gene, V gene, D gene, clone size, CDR3 DNA, CDR3 protein. D genes are given only for firm matches. Not all rows give a size; the values are once, few, many and, for expanded clones, a class.

>TRBJ1-1|TRBV5-4|.|.
TGTGCCAGCAGCTTGATACGGGGAGACACTGAAGCTTTCTTT
CASSLIRGDTEAFF
>TRBJ2-7|TRBV7-2|TRBD2|.
TGTGCCAGCAGCCCGTACGGGAACGGGGGAGGGACGTTGGACGAGCAGTACTTC
CASSPYGNGGGTLDEQYF
>TRBJ1-2|TRBV5-4|.|.
TGTGCCAGCAGCCCCACAGCCTCCTATGGCTACACCTTC
CASSPTASYGYTF
>TRBJ2-3|TRBV9|.|.
TGTGCCAGCAGCGTAGAAGAGGGAGATACGCAGTATTTT
CASSVEEGDTQYF
>TRBJ1-4|TRBV29-1|.|.
TGCAGCGGCGGGGGGGGCGGGCCCGGTGAAAAACTGTTTTTT
CSGGGGGPGEKLFF
>TRBJ2-3|TRBV4-2|TRBD2|.
TGTGCCAGCCTTAGCGGGGGGGCCGAAGATACGCAGTATTTT
CASLSGGAEDTQYF
>TRBJ2-3|TRBV5-4|.|.
TGTGCCAGCAGCTTGCAGGGCACAGATACGCAGTATTTT
CASSLQGTDTQYF
>TRBJ2-7|TRBV7-7|.|once
TGTGCCAGCAGCCCTGGAGCCGGCGACGAGCAGTACTTC
CASSPGAGDEQYF
>TRBJ1-5|TRBV6-6|TRBD1|once
TGTGCCAGCAGCCAAGACAGGGACCATCAGCCCCAGCATTTT
CASSQDRDHQPQHF
>TRBJ1-3|TRBV6-5|.|.
TGTGCCAGCAGCTTGTCGGGTTCAGGAAACACCATATATTTT
CASSLSGSGNTIYF